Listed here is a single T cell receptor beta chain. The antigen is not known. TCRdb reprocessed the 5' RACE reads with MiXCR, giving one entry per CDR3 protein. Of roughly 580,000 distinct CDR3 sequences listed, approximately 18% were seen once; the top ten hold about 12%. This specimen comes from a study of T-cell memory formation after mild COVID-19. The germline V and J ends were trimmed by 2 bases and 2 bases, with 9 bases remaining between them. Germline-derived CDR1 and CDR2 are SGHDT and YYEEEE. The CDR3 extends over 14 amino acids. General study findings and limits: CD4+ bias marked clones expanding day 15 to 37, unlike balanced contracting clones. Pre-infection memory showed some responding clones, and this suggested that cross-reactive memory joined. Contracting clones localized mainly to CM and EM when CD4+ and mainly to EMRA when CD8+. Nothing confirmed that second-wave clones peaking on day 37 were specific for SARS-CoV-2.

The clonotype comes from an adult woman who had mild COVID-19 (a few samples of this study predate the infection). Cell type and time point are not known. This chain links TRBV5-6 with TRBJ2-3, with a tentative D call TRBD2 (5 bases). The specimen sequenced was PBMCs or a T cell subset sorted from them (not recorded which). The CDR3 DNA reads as TGTGCCAGCAGCTTCCGAGGGTACACAGATACGCAGTATTTT. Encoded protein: CASSFRGYTDTQYF.